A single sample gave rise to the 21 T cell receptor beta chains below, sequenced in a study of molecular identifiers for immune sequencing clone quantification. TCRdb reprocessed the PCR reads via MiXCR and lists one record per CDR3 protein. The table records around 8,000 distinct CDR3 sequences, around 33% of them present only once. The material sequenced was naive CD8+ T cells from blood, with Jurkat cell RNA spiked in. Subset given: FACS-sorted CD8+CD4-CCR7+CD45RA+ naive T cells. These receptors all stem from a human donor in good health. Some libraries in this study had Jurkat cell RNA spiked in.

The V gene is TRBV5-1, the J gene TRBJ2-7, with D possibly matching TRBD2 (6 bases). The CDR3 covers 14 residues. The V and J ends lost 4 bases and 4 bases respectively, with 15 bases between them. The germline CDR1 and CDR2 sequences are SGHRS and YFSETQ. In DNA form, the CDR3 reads TGCGCCAGCAGCCCGGAGACTAGATCGTACGAGCAGTACTTC. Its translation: CASSPETRSYEQYF.

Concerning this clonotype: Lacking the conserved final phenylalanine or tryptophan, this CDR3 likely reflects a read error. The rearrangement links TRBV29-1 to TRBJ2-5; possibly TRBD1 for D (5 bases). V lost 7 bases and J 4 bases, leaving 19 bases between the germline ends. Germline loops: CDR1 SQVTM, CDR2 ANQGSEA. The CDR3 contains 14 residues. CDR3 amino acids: CSAVQGRSLETQYI. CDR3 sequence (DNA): TGCAGCGCTGTGCAGGGTCGGAGTTTAGAGACCCAGTACATC.

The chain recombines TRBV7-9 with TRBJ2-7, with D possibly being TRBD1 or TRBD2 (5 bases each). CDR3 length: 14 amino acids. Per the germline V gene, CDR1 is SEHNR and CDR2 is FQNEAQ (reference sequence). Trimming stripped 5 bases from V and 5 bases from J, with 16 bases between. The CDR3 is CASSGTAPPNEQYF. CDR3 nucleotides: TGTGCCAGCAGCGGGACGGCCCCTCCTAACGAGCAGTACTTC.

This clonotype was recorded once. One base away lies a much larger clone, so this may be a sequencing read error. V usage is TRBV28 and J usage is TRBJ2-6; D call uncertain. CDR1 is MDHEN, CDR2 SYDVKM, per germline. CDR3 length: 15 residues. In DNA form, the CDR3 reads TGTGCCAGCGGTTTACCATACTCTGGGGCCAACGTCCTGACTTTC. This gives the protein CASGLPYSGANVLTF.

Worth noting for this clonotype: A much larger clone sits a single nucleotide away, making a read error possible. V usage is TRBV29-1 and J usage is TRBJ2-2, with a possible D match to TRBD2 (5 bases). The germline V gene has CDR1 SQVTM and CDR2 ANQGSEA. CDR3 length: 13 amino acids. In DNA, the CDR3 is TGCAGCGTTGGGATCACGAACACCGGGGAGCGGTTTTTT. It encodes CSVGITNTGERFF.

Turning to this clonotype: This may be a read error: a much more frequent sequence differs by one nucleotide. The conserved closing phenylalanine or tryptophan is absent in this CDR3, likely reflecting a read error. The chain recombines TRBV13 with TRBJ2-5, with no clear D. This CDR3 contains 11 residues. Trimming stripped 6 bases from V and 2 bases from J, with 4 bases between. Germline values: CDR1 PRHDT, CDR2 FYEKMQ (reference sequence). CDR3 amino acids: CASRRQETQYI. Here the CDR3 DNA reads TGTGCCAGCAGACGGCAAGAGACCCAGTACATC.

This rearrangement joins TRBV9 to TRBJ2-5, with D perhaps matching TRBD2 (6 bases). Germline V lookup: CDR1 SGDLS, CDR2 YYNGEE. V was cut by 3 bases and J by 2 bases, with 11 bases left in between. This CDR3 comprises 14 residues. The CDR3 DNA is TGTGCCAGCAGCGACGGGACTCTTCAAGAGACCCAGTACTTC. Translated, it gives CASSDGTLQETQYF.

In DNA form, the CDR3 reads TGTGCCAGCAGCTTGGAAGGGGGCTCAAGTTTACCCCACCAAGAGACCCAGTACTTC. This translates into CASSLEGGSSLPHQETQYF. The chain recombines TRBV5-6 with TRBJ2-5; 7 positions agree with TRBD1. The trim removed 0 bases at V and 0 bases at J, leaving 14 bases unmatched. This CDR3 region has 19 residues. Germline lookup yields CDR1 SGHDT and CDR2 YYEEEE.

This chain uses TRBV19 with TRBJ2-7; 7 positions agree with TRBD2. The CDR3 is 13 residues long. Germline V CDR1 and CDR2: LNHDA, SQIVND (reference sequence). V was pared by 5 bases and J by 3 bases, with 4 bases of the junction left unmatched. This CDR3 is CASSLGGDYEQYF. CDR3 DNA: TGTGCCAGTAGTCTGGGAGGGGACTACGAGCAGTACTTC.

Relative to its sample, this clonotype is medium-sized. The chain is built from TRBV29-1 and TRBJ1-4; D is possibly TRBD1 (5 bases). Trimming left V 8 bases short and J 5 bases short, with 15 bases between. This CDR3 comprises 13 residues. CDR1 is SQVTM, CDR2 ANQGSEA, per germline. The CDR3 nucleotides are TGCAGCAAACCGGGACGGAAGAATGAAAAACTGTTTTTT. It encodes CSKPGRKNEKLFF.

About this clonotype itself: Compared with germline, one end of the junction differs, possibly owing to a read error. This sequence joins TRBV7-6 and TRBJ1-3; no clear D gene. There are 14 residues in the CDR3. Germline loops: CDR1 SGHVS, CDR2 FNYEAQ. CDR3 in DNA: TGTTCCAGCAGCCCCCGCGGGGCTGGAAACACCATATATTTT. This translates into CSSSPRGAGNTIYF.

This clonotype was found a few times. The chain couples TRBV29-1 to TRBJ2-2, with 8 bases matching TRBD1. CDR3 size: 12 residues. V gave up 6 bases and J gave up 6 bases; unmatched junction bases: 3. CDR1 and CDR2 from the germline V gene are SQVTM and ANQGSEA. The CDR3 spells CSVEQGAGELFF. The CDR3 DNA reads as TGCAGCGTCGAACAGGGGGCCGGGGAGCTGTTTTTT.

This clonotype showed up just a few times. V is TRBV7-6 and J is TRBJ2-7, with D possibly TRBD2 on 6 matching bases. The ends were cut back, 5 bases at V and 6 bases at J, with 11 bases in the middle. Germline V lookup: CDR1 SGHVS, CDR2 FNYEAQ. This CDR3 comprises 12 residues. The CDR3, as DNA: TGTGCCAGCAGCCCAGGGACTGCCGAGCAGTACTTC. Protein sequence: CASSPGTAEQYF.

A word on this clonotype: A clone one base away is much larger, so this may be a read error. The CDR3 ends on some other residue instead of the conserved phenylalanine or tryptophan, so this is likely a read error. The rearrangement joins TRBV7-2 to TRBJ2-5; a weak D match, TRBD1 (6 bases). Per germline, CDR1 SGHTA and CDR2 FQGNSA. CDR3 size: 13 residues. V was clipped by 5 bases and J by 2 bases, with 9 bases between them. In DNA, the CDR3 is TGTGCCAGCAGCCCAGGGGTACAAGAGACCCAGTACATC. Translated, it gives CASSPGVQETQYI.

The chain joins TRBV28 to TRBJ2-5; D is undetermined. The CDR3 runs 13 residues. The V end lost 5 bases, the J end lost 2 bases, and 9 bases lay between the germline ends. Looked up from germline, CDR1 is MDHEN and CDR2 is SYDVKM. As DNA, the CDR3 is TGTGCCAGCAGTCGGTCCGGTCAAGAGACCCAGTACTTC. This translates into CASSRSGQETQYF.

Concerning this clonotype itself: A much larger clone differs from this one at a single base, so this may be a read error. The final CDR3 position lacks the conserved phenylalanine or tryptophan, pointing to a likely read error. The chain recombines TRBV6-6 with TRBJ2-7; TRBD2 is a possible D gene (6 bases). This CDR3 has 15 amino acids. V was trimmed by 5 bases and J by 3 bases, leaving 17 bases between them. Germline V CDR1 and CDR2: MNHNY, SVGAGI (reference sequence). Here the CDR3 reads CASSPTGEVLYEQYY. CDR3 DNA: TGTGCCAGCAGTCCTACGGGAGAGGTCCTCTACGAGCAGTACTAC.

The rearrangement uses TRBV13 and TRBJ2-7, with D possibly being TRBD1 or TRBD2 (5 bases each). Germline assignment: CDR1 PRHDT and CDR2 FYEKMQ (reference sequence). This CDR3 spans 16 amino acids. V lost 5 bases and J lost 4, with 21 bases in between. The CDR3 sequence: CASSPALATRQYEQYF. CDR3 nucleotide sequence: TGTGCCAGCAGCCCAGCCTTAGCGACCAGACAGTACGAGCAGTACTTC. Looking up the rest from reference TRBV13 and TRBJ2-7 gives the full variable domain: AAGVIQSPRHLIKEKRETATLKCYPIPRHDTVYWYQQGPGQDPQFLISFYEKMQSDKGSIPDRFSAQQFSDYHSELNMSSLELGDSALYFCASSPALATRQYEQYFGPGTRLTVT.

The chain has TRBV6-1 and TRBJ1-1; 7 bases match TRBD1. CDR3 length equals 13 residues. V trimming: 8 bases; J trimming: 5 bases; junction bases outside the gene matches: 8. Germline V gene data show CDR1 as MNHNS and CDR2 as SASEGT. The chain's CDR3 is CASEEGALTEAFF. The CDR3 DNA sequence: TGTGCCAGCGAGGAGGGGGCGTTGACTGAAGCTTTCTTT.

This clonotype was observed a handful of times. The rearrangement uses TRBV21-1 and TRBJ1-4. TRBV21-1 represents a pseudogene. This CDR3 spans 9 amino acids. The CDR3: CASSKELFF. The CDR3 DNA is TGTGCCAGCAGCAAGGAACTGTTTTTT.

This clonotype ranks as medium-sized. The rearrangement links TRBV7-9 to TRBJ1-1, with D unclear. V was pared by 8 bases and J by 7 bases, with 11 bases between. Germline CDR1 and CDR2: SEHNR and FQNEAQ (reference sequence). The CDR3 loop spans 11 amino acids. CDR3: CASRGWDEAFF. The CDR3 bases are TGTGCCAGCCGCGGGTGGGATGAAGCTTTCTTT.

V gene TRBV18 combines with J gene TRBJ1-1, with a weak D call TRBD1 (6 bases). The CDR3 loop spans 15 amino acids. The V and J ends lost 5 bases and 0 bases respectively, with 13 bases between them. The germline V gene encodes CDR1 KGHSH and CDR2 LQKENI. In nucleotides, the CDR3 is TGTGCCAGCTCAACACAGGGAGAAGTGAACACTGAAGCTTTCTTT. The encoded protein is CASSTQGEVNTEAFF.